This entry concerns a single T cell receptor beta chain. The antigen is not known. The data belong to a study of cytomegalovirus exposure and HLA in healthy donors. The study's findings and limits: As a later analysis showed, a missense DCLRE1C variant was linked to trimming of TCR beta V- and J-genes. Several of the most significant clusters were apparently associated with common viral pathogens in a later analysis.

PCR amplification relied on 60 Vbeta primers (plus 13 Jbeta primers). The table came from immunoSEQ multiplex PCR; TCRdb's copy has only in-frame clones and leaves some out. The data contain 150,000 to 200,000 clones, 60% to 80% of them singletons. CDR1 and CDR2 from the germline V gene are LNHDA and SQIVND (reference sequence). The CDR3 totals 15 residues. Unmatched junction bases numbered 10, after V lost 7 bases and J lost 6 bases. The source of this sequence is a man aged 40-49 years in good health and CMV-seropositive. The sample comprised PBMCs. This chain links TRBV19 with TRBJ2-1; 9 nucleotides line up with TRBD2. In DNA form, the CDR3 reads TGTGCCAGTAATTCATTAGCGGGAGTAATCAATGAGCAGTTCTTC. Translation gives CASNSLAGVINEQFF.